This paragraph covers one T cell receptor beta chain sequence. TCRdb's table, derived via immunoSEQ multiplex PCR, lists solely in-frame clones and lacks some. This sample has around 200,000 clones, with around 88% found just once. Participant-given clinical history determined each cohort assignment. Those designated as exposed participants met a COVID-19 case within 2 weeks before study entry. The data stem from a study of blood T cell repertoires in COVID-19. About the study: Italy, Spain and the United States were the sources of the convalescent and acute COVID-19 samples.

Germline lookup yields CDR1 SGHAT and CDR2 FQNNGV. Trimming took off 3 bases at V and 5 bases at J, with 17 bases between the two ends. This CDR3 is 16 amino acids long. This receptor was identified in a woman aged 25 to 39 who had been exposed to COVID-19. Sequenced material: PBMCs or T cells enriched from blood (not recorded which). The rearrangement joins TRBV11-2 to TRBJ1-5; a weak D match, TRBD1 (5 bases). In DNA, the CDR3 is TGTGCCAGCAGCTTGGGTTCGGGCAGGGAGGATCAGCCCCAGCATTTT. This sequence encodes CASSLGSGREDQPQHF. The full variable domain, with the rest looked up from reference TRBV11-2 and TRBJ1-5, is EAGVAQSPRYKIIEKRQSVAFWCNPISGHATLYWYQQILGQGPKLLIQFQNNGVVDDSQLPKDRFSAERLKGVDSTLKIQPAKLEDSAVYLCASSLGSGREDQPQHFGDGTRLSIL.